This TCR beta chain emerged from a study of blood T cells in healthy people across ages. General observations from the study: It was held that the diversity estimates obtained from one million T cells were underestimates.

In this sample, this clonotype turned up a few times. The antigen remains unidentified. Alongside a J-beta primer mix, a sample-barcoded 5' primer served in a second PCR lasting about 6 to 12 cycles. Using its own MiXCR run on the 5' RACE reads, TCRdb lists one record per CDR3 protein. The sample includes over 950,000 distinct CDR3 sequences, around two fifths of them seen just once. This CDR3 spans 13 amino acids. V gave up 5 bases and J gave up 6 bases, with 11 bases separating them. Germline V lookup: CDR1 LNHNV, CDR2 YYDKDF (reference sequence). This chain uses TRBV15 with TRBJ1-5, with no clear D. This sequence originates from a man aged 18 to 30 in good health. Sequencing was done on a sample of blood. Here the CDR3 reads CATSSQGSQPQHF. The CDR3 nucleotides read TGTGCCACCAGCTCTCAAGGGAGTCAGCCCCAGCATTTT.